This TCR beta chain was captured in a study of quantifying T cell responses using KT2 cells. Across the whole study: RNA was reverse transcribed with TCR alpha and beta constant-region primers. Estimated efficiency of the T4 ligation step was above 8.5% under optimum conditions.

An oligo carrying a UMI was ligated to the cDNA 3' end. First-round PCR used roughly 4 cycles and beta primers RC1.1 and RC1.2 covering TRBC1 and TRBC2. Starting with the second PCR, alpha and beta TCR chains went through separate processing. TCRdb itself ran the UMI-ligation and nested PCR reads through MiXCR, one entry per CDR3 protein. The sample has approximately 43,000 distinct CDR3 sequences; approximately 15% are singletons. CDR3 length equals 15 residues. Trimming cost V 5 bases and J 0 bases, with 11 bases left between them. Input material: PBMCs spiked with cells of the T cell clone KT2. The chain employs TRBV12-3 or TRBV12-4 and TRBJ2-1; TRBD2 is a possible D gene (6 bases). The TCR was taken from a human donor. The CDR3 loop is CASSLLGGSYNEQFF. CDR3 DNA: TGTGCCAGCAGTCTTTTGGGGGGCTCCTACAATGAGCAGTTCTTC.